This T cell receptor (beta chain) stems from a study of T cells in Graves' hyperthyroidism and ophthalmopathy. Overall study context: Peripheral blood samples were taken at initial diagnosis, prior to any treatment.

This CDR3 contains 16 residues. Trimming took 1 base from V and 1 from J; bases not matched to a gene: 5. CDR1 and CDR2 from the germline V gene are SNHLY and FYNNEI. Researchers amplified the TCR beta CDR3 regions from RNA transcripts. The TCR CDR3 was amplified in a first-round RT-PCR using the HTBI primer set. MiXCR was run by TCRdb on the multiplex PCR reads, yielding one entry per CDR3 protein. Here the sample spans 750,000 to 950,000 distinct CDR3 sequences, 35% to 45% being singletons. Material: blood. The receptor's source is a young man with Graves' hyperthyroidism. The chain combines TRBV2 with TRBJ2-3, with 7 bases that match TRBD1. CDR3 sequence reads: CASSEGGGQGTDTQYF. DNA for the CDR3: TGTGCCAGCAGTGAAGGTGGCGGACAGGGCACAGATACGCAGTATTTT. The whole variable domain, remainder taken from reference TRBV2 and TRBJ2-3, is EPEVTQTPSHQVTQMGQEVILRCVPISNHLYFYWYRQILGQKVEFLVSFYNNEISEKSEIFDDQFSVERPDGSNFTLKIRSTKLEDSAMYFCASSEGGGQGTDTQYFGPGTRLTVL.